A selection of T cell receptor beta chains follows, all from one sample in a study of monozygotic twins with inflammatory bowel disease. One entry per CDR3 protein, without DNA, is what TCRdb gives after re-calling the 5' RACE reads. The table counts tens of thousands of distinct CDR3 sequences; 5.3% lies in the top ten. The material sequenced was blood. Receptors originate from a human donor with ulcerative colitis or Crohn's disease, or a healthy co-twin of an affected twin (not recorded which). Both conserved end residues are part of each CDR3.

>TRBJ2-7|TRBV6-1
CASSRPGQGANEQYF
>TRBJ2-3|TRBV29-1
CSVGEGGGWDTQYF
>TRBJ1-5|TRBV11-1
CASSLIPRDGYSNQPQHF
>TRBJ1-6|TRBV13
CASSSNRGSGSPLHF
>TRBJ1-1|TRBV6-1
CASSGGLKNTEAFF
>TRBJ2-6|TRBV27
CASSLYRGTGGSGANVLTF
>TRBJ2-2|TRBV10-3
CAISGQFDTGELFF
>TRBJ1-2|TRBV14
CASSHSLANYGYTF
>TRBJ2-1|TRBV12-3/TRBV12-4
CATTGTGAYNEQFF
>TRBJ1-1|TRBV12-2
CASRLQGHGTEAFF
>TRBJ2-2|TRBV2
CASSEGLAGTWTGELFF
>TRBJ1-4|TRBV2
CASRNNVPPTFF
>TRBJ2-4|TRBV20-1
CSAEGDSAKNMQYF
>TRBJ2-5|TRBV6-1
CASSVAQETQYF
>TRBJ2-7|TRBV28
CASSSLDSYEQYF
>TRBJ1-1|TRBV27
CASSPPGGLNTEAFF
>TRBJ1-5|TRBV7-9
CASSSGGGNQPQHF
>TRBJ2-6|TRBV25-1
CASSESFRTANFSGANVLTF
>TRBJ2-1|TRBV21-1
CASSKEDCSRGGYNEQFF
>TRBJ1-1|TRBV2
CASSEEVNTEAFF
>TRBJ2-1|TRBV7-9
CASSLTGGRYNEQFF
>TRBJ2-2|TRBV20-1
CSAKESSGNTGELFF
>TRBJ1-2|TRBV20-1
CSARAHPGQKNGYTF
>TRBJ2-1|TRBV20-1
CSARGTEETYNEQFF
>TRBJ2-7|TRBV29-1
CSVVFPDRGAYEQYF
>TRBJ2-1|TRBV18
CASSPLAGGKGEQFF
>TRBJ2-3|TRBV12-3/TRBV12-4
CASTPPRGAHTDTQYF
>TRBJ1-1|TRBV12-3/TRBV12-4
CASNRREEAFF
>TRBJ2-5|TRBV5-1
CASSVLGLEETQYF
>TRBJ2-7|TRBV20-1
CSAPTRTGEQYF